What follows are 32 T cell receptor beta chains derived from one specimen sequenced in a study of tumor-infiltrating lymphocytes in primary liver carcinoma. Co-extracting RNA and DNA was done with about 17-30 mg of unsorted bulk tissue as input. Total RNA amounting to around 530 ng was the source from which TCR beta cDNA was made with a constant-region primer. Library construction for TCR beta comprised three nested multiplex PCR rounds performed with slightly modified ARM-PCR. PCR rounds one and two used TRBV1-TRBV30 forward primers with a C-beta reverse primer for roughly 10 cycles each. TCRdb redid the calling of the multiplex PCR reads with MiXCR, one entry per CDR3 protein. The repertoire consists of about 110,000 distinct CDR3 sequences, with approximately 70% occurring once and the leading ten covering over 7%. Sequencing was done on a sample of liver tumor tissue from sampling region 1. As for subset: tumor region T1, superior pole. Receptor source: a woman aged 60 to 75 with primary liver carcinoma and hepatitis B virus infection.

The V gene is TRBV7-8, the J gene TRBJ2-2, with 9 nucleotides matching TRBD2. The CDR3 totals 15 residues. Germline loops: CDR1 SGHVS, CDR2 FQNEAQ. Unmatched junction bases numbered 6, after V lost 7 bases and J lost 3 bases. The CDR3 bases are TGTGCCAGCAACACCAGCGGGAGGCACACCGGGGAGCTGTTTTTT. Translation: CASNTSGRHTGELFF.

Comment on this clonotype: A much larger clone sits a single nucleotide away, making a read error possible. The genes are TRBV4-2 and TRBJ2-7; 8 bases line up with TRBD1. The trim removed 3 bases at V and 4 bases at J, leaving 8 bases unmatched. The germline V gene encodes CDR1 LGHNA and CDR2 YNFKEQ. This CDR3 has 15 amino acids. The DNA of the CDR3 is TGTGCCAGCAGCCACGAACAGGGGGAGATTTACGAGCAGTACTTC. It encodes CASSHEQGEIYEQYF.

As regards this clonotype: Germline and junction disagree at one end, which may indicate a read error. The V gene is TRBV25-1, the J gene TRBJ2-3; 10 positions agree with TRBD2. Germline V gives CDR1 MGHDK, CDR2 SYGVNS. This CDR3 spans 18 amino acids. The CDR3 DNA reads TGTGACAGCAGCAAAACAGGGGCTAGCGGGAGAGTCACAGATACGCAGTATTTT. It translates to CDSSKTGASGRVTDTQYF.

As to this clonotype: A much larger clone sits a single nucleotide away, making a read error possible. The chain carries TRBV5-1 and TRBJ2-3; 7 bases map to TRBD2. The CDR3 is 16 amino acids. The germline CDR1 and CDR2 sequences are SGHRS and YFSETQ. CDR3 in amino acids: CAISLLAGAVPDTQYF. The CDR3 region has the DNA TGCGCCATCAGCTTGTTGGCGGGAGCCGTCCCAGATACGCAGTATTTT.

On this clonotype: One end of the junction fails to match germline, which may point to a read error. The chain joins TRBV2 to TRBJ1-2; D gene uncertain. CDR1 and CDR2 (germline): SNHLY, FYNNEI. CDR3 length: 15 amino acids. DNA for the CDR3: TGTGCCAGCAGGGAAGCGGGCACAGCCCTTCTCGGCTACACCTTC. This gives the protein CASREAGTALLGYTF.

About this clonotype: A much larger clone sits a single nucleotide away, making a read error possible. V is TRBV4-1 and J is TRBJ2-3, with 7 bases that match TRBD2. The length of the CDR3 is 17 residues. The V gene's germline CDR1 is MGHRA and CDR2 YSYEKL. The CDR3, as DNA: TGCGCCGGCAGCCAAGAAGGGCCTAGCGGAAGCACAGATACGCAGTATTTT. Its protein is CAGSQEGPSGSTDTQYF.

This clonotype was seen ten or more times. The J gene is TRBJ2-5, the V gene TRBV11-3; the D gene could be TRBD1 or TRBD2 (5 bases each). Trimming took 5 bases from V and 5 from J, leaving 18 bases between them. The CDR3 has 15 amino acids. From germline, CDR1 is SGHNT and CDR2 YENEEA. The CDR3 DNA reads TGTGCCAGCAGCCACAGGTCAGGTCCGGGGGAGACCCAGTACTTC. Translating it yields CASSHRSGPGETQYF. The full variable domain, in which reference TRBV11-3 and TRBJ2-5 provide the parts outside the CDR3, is EAGVVQSPRYKIIEKKQPVAFWCNPISGHNTLYWYLQNLGQGPELLIRYENEEAVDDSQLPKDRFSAERLKGVDSTLKIQPAELGDSAVYLCASSHRSGPGETQYFGPGTRLLVL.

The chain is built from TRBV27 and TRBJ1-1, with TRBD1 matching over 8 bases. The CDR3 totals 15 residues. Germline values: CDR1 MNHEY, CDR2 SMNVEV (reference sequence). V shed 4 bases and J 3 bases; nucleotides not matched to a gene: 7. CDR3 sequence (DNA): TGTGCCAGCAGTTACTCAGGGGGCACGGACACTGAAGCTTTCTTT. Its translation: CASSYSGGTDTEAFF.

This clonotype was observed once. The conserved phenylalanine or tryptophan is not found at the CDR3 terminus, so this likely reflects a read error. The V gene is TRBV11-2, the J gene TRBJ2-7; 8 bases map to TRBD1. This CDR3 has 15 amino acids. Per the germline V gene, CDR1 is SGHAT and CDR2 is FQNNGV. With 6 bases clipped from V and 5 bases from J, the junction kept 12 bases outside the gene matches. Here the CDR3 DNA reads TGTGCCAGCAGATCTTCGCGACAGGGGATCAACGAGCAGTACTTA. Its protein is CASRSSRQGINEQYL.

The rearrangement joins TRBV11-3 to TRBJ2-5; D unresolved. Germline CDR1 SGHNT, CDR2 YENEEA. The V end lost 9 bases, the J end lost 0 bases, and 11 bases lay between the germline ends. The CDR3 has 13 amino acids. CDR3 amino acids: CASSLSDQETQYF. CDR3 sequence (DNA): TGTGCCAGTAGCCTGAGCGACCAAGAGACCCAGTACTTC.

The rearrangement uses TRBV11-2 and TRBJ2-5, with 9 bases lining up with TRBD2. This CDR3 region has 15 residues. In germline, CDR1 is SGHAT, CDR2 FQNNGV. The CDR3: CVNSFATSGQETQYF. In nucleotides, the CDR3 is TGTGTCAACAGTTTTGCGACTAGCGGACAAGAGACCCAGTACTTC.

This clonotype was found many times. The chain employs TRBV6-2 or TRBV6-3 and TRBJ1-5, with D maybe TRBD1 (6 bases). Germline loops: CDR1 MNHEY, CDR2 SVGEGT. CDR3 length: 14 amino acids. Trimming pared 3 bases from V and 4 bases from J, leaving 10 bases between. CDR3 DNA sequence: TGTGCCAGCAGTTATGGACAGAAAAATCAGCCCCAGCATTTT. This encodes CASSYGQKNQPQHF.

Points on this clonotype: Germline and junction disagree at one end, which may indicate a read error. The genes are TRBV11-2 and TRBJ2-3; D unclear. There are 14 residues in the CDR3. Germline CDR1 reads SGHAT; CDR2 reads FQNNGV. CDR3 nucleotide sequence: TGTGCCGGCAGCGACCGGAGTAGCACAGATACGCAGTATTTT. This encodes CAGSDRSSTDTQYF.

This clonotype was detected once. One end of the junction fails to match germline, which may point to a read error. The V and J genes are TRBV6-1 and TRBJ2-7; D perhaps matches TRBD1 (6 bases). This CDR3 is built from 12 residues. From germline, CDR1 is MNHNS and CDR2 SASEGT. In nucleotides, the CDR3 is TGTGCCAGCAGTTTCCCTGGGGGACATGGGGCTTTT. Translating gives CASSFPGGHGAF.

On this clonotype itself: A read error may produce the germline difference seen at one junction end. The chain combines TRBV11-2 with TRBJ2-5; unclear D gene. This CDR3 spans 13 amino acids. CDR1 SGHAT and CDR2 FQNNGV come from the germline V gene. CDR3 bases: TGCGTCAGCAGCTTAGAACCCGAAGAGACCCAGTACTTC. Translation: CVSSLEPEETQYF. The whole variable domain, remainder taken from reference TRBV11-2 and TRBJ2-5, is EAGVAQSPRYKIIEKRQSVAFWCNPISGHATLYWYQQILGQGPKLLIQFQNNGVVDDSQLPKDRFSAERLKGVDSTLKIQPAKLEDSAVYLCVSSLEPEETQYFGPGTRLLVL.

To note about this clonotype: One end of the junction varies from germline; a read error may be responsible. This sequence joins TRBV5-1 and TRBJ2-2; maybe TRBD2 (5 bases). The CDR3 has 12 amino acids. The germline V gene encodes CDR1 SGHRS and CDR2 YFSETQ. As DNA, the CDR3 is TGCGTCAGCACCGGGAACATCGGGGAGCTGTTTTTT. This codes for CVSTGNIGELFF.

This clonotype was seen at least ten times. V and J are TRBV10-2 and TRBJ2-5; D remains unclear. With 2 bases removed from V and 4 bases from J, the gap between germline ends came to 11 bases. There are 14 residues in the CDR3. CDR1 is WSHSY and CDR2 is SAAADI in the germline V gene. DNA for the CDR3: TGCGCCAGCAGTGAGGCTAACATTAGAGAGACCCAGTACTTC. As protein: CASSEANIRETQYF.

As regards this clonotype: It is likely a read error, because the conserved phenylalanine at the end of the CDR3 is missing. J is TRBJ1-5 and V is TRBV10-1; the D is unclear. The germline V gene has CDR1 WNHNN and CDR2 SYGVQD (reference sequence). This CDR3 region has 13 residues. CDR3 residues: CASCQDSDQPQHC. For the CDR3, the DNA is TGCGCCAGCTGTCAGGATAGCGATCAGCCCCAGCATTGT.

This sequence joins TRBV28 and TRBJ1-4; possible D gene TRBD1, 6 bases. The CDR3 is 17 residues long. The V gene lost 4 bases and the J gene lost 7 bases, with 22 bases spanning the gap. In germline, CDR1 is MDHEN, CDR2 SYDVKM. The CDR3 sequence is CASSSAVGGRQGEKLFF. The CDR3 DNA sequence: TGTGCCAGCAGTTCAGCGGTGGGGGGCAGACAAGGTGAAAAACTGTTTTTT.

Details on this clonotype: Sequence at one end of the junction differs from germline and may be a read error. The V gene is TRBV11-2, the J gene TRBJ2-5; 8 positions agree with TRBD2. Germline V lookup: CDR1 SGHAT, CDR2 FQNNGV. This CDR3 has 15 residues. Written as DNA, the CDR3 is TGTGTCAGCAGCCTAGGAGCGGGGGTATCGGAGACCCAGTACTTC. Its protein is CVSSLGAGVSETQYF.

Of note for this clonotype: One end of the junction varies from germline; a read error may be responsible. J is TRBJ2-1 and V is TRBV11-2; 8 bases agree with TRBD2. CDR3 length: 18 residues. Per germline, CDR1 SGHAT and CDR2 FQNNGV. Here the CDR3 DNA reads TGTGCCAGCAGCTTAGACGGGGGCGGGAGGAGATCCTACAATGAGCAGCTCTTC. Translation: CASSLDGGGRRSYNEQLF. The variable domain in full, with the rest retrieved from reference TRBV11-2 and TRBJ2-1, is EAGVAQSPRYKIIEKRQSVAFWCNPISGHATLYWYQQILGQGPKLLIQFQNNGVVDDSQLPKDRFSAERLKGVDSTLKIQPAKLEDSAVYLCASSLDGGGRRSYNEQLFGPGTRLTVL.

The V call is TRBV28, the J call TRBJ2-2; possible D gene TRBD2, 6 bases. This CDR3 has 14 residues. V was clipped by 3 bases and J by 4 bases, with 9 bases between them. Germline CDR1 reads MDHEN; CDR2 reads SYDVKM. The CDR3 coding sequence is TGTGCCAGCAGTTTCCTGCGGGGCACCGGGGAGCTGTTTTTT. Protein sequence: CASSFLRGTGELFF.

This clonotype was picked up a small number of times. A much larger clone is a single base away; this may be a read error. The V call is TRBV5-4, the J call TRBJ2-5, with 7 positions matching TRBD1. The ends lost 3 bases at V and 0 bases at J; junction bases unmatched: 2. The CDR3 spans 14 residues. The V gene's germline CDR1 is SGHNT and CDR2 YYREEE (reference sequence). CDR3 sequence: CASSSDRYQETQYF. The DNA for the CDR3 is TGTGCCAGCAGCTCGGACAGGTACCAAGAGACCCAGTACTTC.

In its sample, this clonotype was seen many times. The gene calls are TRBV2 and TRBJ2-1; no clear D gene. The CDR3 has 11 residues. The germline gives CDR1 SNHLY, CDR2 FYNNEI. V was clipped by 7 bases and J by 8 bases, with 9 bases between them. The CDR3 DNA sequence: TGTGCCAGCACCCGGAGAGATGAGCAGTTCTTC. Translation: CASTRRDEQFF.

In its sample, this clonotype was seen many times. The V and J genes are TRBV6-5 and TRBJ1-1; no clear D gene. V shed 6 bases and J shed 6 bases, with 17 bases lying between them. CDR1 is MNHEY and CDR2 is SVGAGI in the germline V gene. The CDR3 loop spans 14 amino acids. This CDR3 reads CASSPTANTPEAFF. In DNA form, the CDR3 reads TGTGCCAGCAGCCCTACCGCCAACACCCCTGAAGCTTTCTTT.

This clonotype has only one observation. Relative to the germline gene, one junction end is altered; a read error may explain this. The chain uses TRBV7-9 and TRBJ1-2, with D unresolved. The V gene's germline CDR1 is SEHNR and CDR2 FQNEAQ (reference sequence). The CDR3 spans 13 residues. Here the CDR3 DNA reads TGTACCAGCAGCCCCTCCGGAAACTATGGCTACACCTTC. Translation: CTSSPSGNYGYTF.

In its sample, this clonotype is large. As DNA, the CDR3 is TGTGCCAGCAGCTGGGCTAGCGGGTTTAACAATGAGCAGTTCTTC. Residues: CASSWASGFNNEQFF. The chain combines TRBV11-2 with TRBJ2-1; 8 bases line up with TRBD2. The CDR3 contains 15 residues. The germline V gene encodes CDR1 SGHAT and CDR2 FQNNGV. With 4 bases clipped from V and 5 bases from J, the junction kept 7 bases outside the gene matches.

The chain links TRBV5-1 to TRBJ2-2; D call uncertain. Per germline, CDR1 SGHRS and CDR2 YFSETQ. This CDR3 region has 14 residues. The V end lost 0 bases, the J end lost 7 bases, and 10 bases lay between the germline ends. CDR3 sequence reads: CASSLDVGIGELFF. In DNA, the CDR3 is TGCGCCAGCAGCTTGGATGTTGGCATCGGGGAGCTGTTTTTT.

CDR3 residues: CASNPNLQGVGAFF. The CDR3 DNA sequence: TGTGCCAGTAACCCCAACCTCCAGGGGGTCGGTGCTTTCTTT. The chain employs TRBV11-3 and TRBJ1-1; 7 bases map to TRBD1. J was trimmed by 11 bases and V by 9 bases; bases with no gene match: 18. Germline CDR1 SGHNT, CDR2 YENEEA. CDR3 size: 14 residues.

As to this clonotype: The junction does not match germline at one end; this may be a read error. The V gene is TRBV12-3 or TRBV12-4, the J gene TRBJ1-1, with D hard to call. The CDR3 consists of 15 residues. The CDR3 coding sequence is TGTGCCAGCAGTCCCTCGGCGGAGTGGAACACTGTAGCTTTCTTT. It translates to CASSPSAEWNTVAFF.

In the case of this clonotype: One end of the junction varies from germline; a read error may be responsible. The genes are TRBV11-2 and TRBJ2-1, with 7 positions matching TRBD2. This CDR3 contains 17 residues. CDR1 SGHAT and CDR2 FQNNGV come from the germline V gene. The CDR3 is CTSSLVWGGSSYSEQFF. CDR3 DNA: TGTACCAGCAGCTTAGTATGGGGCGGGAGCTCCTACAGTGAGCAGTTCTTC.

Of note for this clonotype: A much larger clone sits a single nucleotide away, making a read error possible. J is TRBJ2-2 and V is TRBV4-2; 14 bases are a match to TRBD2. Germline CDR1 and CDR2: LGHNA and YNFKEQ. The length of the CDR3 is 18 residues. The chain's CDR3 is CASSQTWGLAGVTGEPFF. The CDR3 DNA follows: TGTGCCAGCAGCCAAACCTGGGGACTAGCGGGAGTCACCGGGGAGCCGTTTTTT.